This T cell receptor beta chain derives from a study of shared clonotypes between healthy human individuals. Study-level points and caveats: Expectations were that clonotype sharing among donors would be affected by sequencing depth.

CDR3 length: 12 amino acids. V was cut by 3 bases and J by 11 bases, with 13 bases left in between. Germline values: CDR1 MDHEN, CDR2 SYDVKM. Naivety among CD8 cells was defined by CD45RO negativity and positive CCR7 selection, thereby excluding terminally differentiated effector memory CD45RA+ cells. The assay ran at deep level. Libraries were prepared by immunoSEQ multiplex PCR; TCRdb keeps only in-frame clonotypes and omits some of them. This table has about 680,000 clones, just over 90% appearing once. A single count supports this clone. Its antigen is as yet unknown. The TCR sequence derives from a young man in good health. V usage is TRBV28 and J usage is TRBJ1-1; possible D gene TRBD1, 5 bases. Sequenced: naive CD8+ T cells sorted from blood. CDR3 sequence: CASSFDAAGAFF. CDR3 nucleotides: TGTGCCAGCAGTTTCGACGCAGCAGGGGCTTTCTTT.